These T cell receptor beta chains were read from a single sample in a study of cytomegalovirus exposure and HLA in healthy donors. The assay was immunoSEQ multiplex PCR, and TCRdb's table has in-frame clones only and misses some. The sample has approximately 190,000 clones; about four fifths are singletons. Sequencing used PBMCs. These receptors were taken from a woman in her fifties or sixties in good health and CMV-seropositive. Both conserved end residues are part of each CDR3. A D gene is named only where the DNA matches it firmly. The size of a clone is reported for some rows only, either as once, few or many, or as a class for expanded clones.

TGTGCCAGCAGCTTGTCGGGGACATACAATGAGCAGTTCTTC CASSLSGTYNEQFF - TRBJ2-1 TRBV7-6 -
TGCGCCAGCAGCTTGCGAGGGTTTCAAGATGAAAAACTGTTTTTT CASSLRGFQDEKLFF - TRBJ1-4 TRBV5-1 -
TGTGCCAGCAGCGCGGGAGGGGCAGGTGGGGGCTACACCTTC CASSAGGAGGGYTF - TRBJ1-2 TRBV27 -
TGTGCCAGCAGCTTCTGGGAGGGGGGCAACACCGGGGAGCTGTTTTTT CASSFWEGGNTGELFF - TRBJ2-2 TRBV9 -
TGCGCCAGCAGGGTTTCCAGGGAAGAGACCCAGTACTTC CASRVSREETQYF - TRBJ2-5 TRBV5-1 -
TGTGCCAGCATCGGCGGGGTTGGGACCGGGGAGCTGTTTTTT CASIGGVGTGELFF - TRBJ2-2 TRBV2 -
TGTGCCAGCAGCTTAGGTCAGGGTGACTATGGCTACACCTTC CASSLGQGDYGYTF - TRBJ1-2 TRBV7-2 -
TGCGCCAGCAGCTCTACGGGAAGCTCCTACAATGAGCAGTTCTTC CASSSTGSSYNEQFF once TRBJ2-1 TRBV5-1 -
TGTGCCAGTAGCCCGGGACAGGTAAATCAGCCCCAGCATTTT CASSPGQVNQPQHF - TRBJ1-5 TRBV19 TRBD1
TGTGCCAGTAGTCTATCAAACAGGGGGCTGAGCACTGAAGCTTTCTTT CASSLSNRGLSTEAFF - TRBJ1-1 TRBV19 TRBD1
TGTGCCAGCAGCGGAAGGACGGGAATGAACACTGAAGCTTTCTTT CASSGRTGMNTEAFF - TRBJ1-1 TRBV9 -
TGTGCCAGCTCACCCCAGGGGGGTGGCGAAAAACTGTTTTTT CASSPQGGGEKLFF - TRBJ1-4 TRBV18 TRBD1
TGTGCCAGCAGCTATCAATACAGGGAATCTGGAAACACCATATATTTT CASSYQYRESGNTIYF - TRBJ1-3 TRBV5-8 -
TGTGCCAGCAGTTGGGGGGGGTCAAACAATGAGCAGTTCTTC CASSWGGSNNEQFF - TRBJ2-1 TRBV6-5 TRBD2
TGCAGCGTTGATCGGGGATCGGTTAATTCACCCCTCCACTTT CSVDRGSVNSPLHF - TRBJ1-6 TRBV29-1 -
TGTGCCAGCACCTCGGGACAGCGGGATACGCAGTATTTT CASTSGQRDTQYF - TRBJ2-3 TRBV6-5 TRBD1
TGTGCCAGCAGCTTTGGACAGGGTTGGGACACCGGGGAGCTGTTTTTT CASSFGQGWDTGELFF - TRBJ2-2 TRBV7-8 TRBD1
TGTGCCAGCAGCCAAGAACCGCGATATGGCTACACCTTC CASSQEPRYGYTF - TRBJ1-2 TRBV4-2 -
TGTGCCAGCAGTGAGCTAGCGGGGGGGCAGTACTTC CASSELAGGQYF - TRBJ2-4 TRBV2 TRBD2
TGTGCCAGCAGCCCCGACCCCAAGGGGGTGCAACAGCCCCAGCATTTT CASSPDPKGVQQPQHF - TRBJ1-5 TRBV21-1 -
TGCGCCAGCAGCCGGGACAGGGCCTCTGGGGCCAACGTCCTGACTTTC CASSRDRASGANVLTF - TRBJ2-6 TRBV4-3 TRBD1
TGTGCCAGCAGTTACCAGACAGGGTTGAACACTGAAGCTTTCTTT CASSYQTGLNTEAFF - TRBJ1-1 TRBV6-5 TRBD1
TGTGCCAGTGGAGCGGGGGCCGGGGAGCAGTACTTC CASGAGAGEQYF - TRBJ2-7 TRBV7-9 TRBD2
TGTGCCAGCAGCACTAAAAACAGGGGCGGTGAAAAACTGTTTTTT CASSTKNRGGEKLFF few TRBJ1-4 TRBV6-6 TRBD1
TGTGCCAGCTGCTGGACAGGGGCGGCTTCACCCCTCCACTTT CASCWTGAASPLHF - TRBJ1-6 TRBV2 TRBD1
TGTGCCAGCAGCCCCGGGGGGTGGGAGACCCAGTACTTC CASSPGGWETQYF few TRBJ2-5 TRBV11-1 TRBD2
TGCGCCAGCAGCCCCTGGGGACAGGGGGGAACAGATACGCAGTATTTT CASSPWGQGGTDTQYF - TRBJ2-3 TRBV4-1 TRBD1
TGTGCCAGCGTAGAGACTAGCGGACGAGATACGCAGTATTTT CASVETSGRDTQYF few TRBJ2-3 TRBV2 TRBD2
TGTGCCAGCAGCCGTGGACAGGGGTACACTGAAGCTTTCTTT CASSRGQGYTEAFF - TRBJ1-1 TRBV6-1 TRBD1
TGTGCCAGCAGTTACTCGTCCTTGAGGACTGAAGCTTTCTTT CASSYSSLRTEAFF few TRBJ1-1 TRBV6-6 -
TGTGCCAGCAGCTTAGAAACAGGGTTGGCTGAAGCTTTCTTT CASSLETGLAEAFF - TRBJ1-1 TRBV7-9 -
TGTGCTAGTGGTGCCGCCCGGGACAGGCATTCAGTTCAAGAGACCCAGTACTTC CASGAARDRHSVQETQYF - TRBJ2-5 TRBV12-5 TRBD1
TGCGCCAGCAGCTTGAAGCCGGACAGTTCCTATGGCTACACCTTC CASSLKPDSSYGYTF - TRBJ1-2 TRBV5-1 -
TGTGCCAGCAGCTTGGGGGCAGCAATCGCGAACACCGGGGAGCTGTTTTTT CASSLGAAIANTGELFF - TRBJ2-2 TRBV4-2 -
TGTGCCAGCAGCGTAGCAGCAGGCGCTAACTATGGCTACACCTTC CASSVAAGANYGYTF - TRBJ1-2 TRBV9 -
TGCGCCAGCAGCCCTGAGGGACAGGGGGCAGGCGGCTACACCTTC CASSPEGQGAGGYTF - TRBJ1-2 TRBV5-1 TRBD1
TGTGCCAGCAGCACGAGGGCTAGCGGGGGGATGACAGATACGCAGTATTTT CASSTRASGGMTDTQYF - TRBJ2-3 TRBV7-8 TRBD2
TGTGCCAGCAGCGTAGCGGGGGGCCGAACAGATACGCAGTATTTT CASSVAGGRTDTQYF - TRBJ2-3 TRBV9 -
TGCGCCAGCAGCCAAGCTGGACAGGGGCGGAATTCACCCCTCCACTTT CASSQAGQGRNSPLHF once TRBJ1-6 TRBV4-1 TRBD1
TGCGCCAGCAGCCTGGGACAGAGCCATCCCGGGCCTCACACTGAAGCTTTCTTT CASSLGQSHPGPHTEAFF few TRBJ1-1 TRBV5-1 TRBD1
TGTGCCAGCAGCAAACAGGGGGCGGAAGATACGCAGTATTTT CASSKQGAEDTQYF - TRBJ2-3 TRBV11-3 TRBD1
TGTGCCATCAAAGACCTCGACAGCCCAGAGTCCTCTGGCACAGATACGCAGTATTTT CAIKDLDSPESSGTDTQYF - TRBJ2-3 TRBV10-3 -
TGTGCCAGCAGCAAAACAGGGGGCGATGGCTACACCTTC CASSKTGGDGYTF - TRBJ1-2 TRBV2 TRBD1
TGTGCCAGCAGCCCTGGGTCGACAGCTCACTCCTACAATGAGCAGTTCTTC CASSPGSTAHSYNEQFF - TRBJ2-1 TRBV7-2 -
TGTGCCACCAAGGAGGCTGACAGGGTCTATAGCAATCAGCCCCAGCATTTT CATKEADRVYSNQPQHF - TRBJ1-5 TRBV19 TRBD1
TGTGCCAGCACCACGCCTACAGGGAAACAGCCCCAGCATTTT CASTTPTGKQPQHF - TRBJ1-5 TRBV28 -
TGTGCCAGCTCACCCAACTTAGAGGCTGGGGCCAACGTCCTGACTTTC CASSPNLEAGANVLTF - TRBJ2-6 TRBV18 -
TGTGCCAGCAGCCAAGCTGCCGGGACACTGGGGCCCTCGGCCACCATATATTTT CASSQAAGTLGPSATIYF - TRBJ1-3 TRBV4-2 -
TGTGCCATCAGCCCGACTAGCGGGGGATACGAGCAGTACTTC CAISPTSGGYEQYF once TRBJ2-7 TRBV10-3 TRBD2
TGTGCCAGCAGGCCCGCTCCGGGGGTCGGGGAGCTGTTTTTT CASRPAPGVGELFF - TRBJ2-2 TRBV11-1 -
TGCGCCAGCAGCCAAGTCACTCTTGCCGGGGAGCTGTTTTTT CASSQVTLAGELFF - TRBJ2-2 TRBV4-1 -
TGTGCCTGGAGTGTTACGGGGGGGCAGGACATTCAGTACTTC CAWSVTGGQDIQYF - TRBJ2-4 TRBV30 TRBD2
TGTGCCAGCAGCTTTTTCGAGCGGGGGGCCTACGAGCAGTACTTC CASSFFERGAYEQYF - TRBJ2-7 TRBV5-4 TRBD2
TGCGCCAGCAGCCAACGGACAGGGGGCGTGAGCACAGATACGCAGTATTTT CASSQRTGGVSTDTQYF - TRBJ2-3 TRBV4-3 TRBD1
TGTGCCAGTCACACAGGGGCCCGTTATCAGCCCCAGCATTTT CASHTGARYQPQHF once TRBJ1-5 TRBV28 TRBD1
TGCGCCAGCCTAACCCGGGACAGGGGGGGCTACACCTTC CASLTRDRGGYTF - TRBJ1-2 TRBV10-1 TRBD1
TGTGCCAGCACTACGAGGGGGATCCCCTACGAGCAGTACTTC CASTTRGIPYEQYF - TRBJ2-7 TRBV6-1 -
TGTGCCAGCAGTGACTCAGGGGACTATGGCTACACCTTC CASSDSGDYGYTF - TRBJ1-2 TRBV6-5 -